This is a list of T cell receptor beta chains from one sample in a study of blood T cell repertoires in COVID-19. Only in-frame clones appear in the TCRdb table, and some are missing; sequencing was by immunoSEQ multiplex PCR. The repertoire holds 400,000 to 550,000 clones, with about 89% as singletons. Sequencing used peripheral blood. All receptors come from a young woman with acute or convalescent COVID-19. Each CDR3 is given with its conserved first and last residue. A D gene is named only where the DNA matches it firmly. The size field is filled for only some rows; it gives once, few, many or a size class.

j_call	v_call	d_call	clone_size	cdr3_nt	cdr3_aa
TRBJ2-5	TRBV3-1/TRBV3-2	.	.	TGTGCCAGCAGCCCAAACGGCGGCTTTTGGGAGACCCAGTACTTC	CASSPNGGFWETQYF
TRBJ2-3	TRBV11-3	TRBD1	.	TGTGCCAGCAGCCCCGGACAGGGAGAAGATACGCAGTATTTT	CASSPGQGEDTQYF
TRBJ1-2	TRBV30	.	.	TGTGCCTGGATGTTTTGGGGGCATGGCTACACCTTC	CAWMFWGHGYTF
TRBJ1-1	TRBV2	TRBD1	.	TGTGCCAGCAGACCAGGGGGCTCGAACACTGAAGCTTTCTTT	CASRPGGSNTEAFF
TRBJ2-5	TRBV15	TRBD1	.	TGTGCCACCAGCAGAGGGACAGGGGGAGAGACCCAGTACTTC	CATSRGTGGETQYF
TRBJ1-4	TRBV7-2	.	few	TGTGCCAGCAGCTTAGACAGAACTTCAACTAATGAAAAACTGTTTTTT	CASSLDRTSTNEKLFF
TRBJ2-7	TRBV2	.	.	TGTGCCAGCAGTGAAGTAGGTGGGAGAATCTACGAGCAGTACTTC	CASSEVGGRIYEQYF
TRBJ1-3	TRBV5-1	TRBD1	.	TGCGCCAGCAGCCAGGGACAGCTATTCTCTGGAAACACCATATATTTT	CASSQGQLFSGNTIYF
TRBJ2-7	TRBV27	.	.	TGTGCCAGCAGTCCTAGCCCACTAGTTTCGTACGAGCAGTACTTC	CASSPSPLVSYEQYF
TRBJ2-7	TRBV19	.	.	TGTGCCAGTAGTGCAGGCGCCCCGTACGAGCAGTACTTC	CASSAGAPYEQYF
TRBJ2-5	TRBV7-6	TRBD2	.	TGTGCCAGCAGCCCCGGCGGGGGGGCCGGGGAGACCCAGTACTTC	CASSPGGGAGETQYF
TRBJ2-2	TRBV9	TRBD1	once	TGTGCCAGCAGCGCCGTGACAGGGCTAATAGCCGGGGAGCTGTTTTTT	CASSAVTGLIAGELFF
TRBJ1-4	TRBV9	.	.	TGTGCCAGCAGCGTAGGTGGGGCTTCTAATGAAAAACTGTTTTTT	CASSVGGASNEKLFF
TRBJ2-3	TRBV7-9	.	.	TGTGCCAGCAGCTTAGCGCGGGGATTGTGGGCAGATACGCAGTATTTT	CASSLARGLWADTQYF
TRBJ1-2	TRBV2	TRBD1	.	TGTGCCAGCAGTGAAGGCTCACAGGGGTCTGGCTACACCTTC	CASSEGSQGSGYTF
TRBJ2-5	TRBV12-3/TRBV12-4	.	.	TGTGCCAGCAGTTTGGAGGGTCTGGAGACCCAGTACTTC	CASSLEGLETQYF
TRBJ2-1	TRBV4-1	TRBD1	.	TGCGCCAGCAGCCAAGAGGAGGTGCTAAGACAGGGGATTGGATCCTACAATGAGCAGTTCTTC	CASSQEEVLRQGIGSYNEQFF
TRBJ2-1	TRBV30	.	once	TGTGCCTGGAGTGTTAGCGGCGGTTACAATGAGCAGTTCTTC	CAWSVSGGYNEQFF
TRBJ1-1	TRBV23-1	.	.	TGCGCCAGCACGCTAAACCCGAACCAAGCTTTCTTT	CASTLNPNQAFF
TRBJ2-7	TRBV12-3/TRBV12-4	.	.	TGTGCCAGCAGTCGCACCCGCTACTACGAGCAGTACTTC	CASSRTRYYEQYF
TRBJ2-1	TRBV5-1	TRBD2	.	TGCGCCAGCAGCCCGGGCAGCGGGGGAGCGATCAATGAGCAGTTCTTC	CASSPGSGGAINEQFF
TRBJ1-1	TRBV28	.	.	TGTGCCAGCAGTTTACTCAGGGCAGAAGCTTTCTTT	CASSLLRAEAFF
TRBJ1-3	TRBV13	.	.	TGTGCCAGCAGCTTAGGCAGGCCACCCTCTGGAAACACCATATATTTT	CASSLGRPPSGNTIYF
TRBJ2-1	TRBV11-1	.	.	TGTGCCAGCAGCTTAGATGGTCAGGGGAAAAATGAGCAGTTCTTC	CASSLDGQGKNEQFF
TRBJ2-2	TRBV18	.	.	TGTGCCAGCTCACCACGGACAGTAACGGACACCGGGGAGCTGTTTTTT	CASSPRTVTDTGELFF
TRBJ1-5	TRBV19	TRBD1	.	TGTGCCAGTAGTACCTACCTACCCTCTCAGGGGGCTGAACAGCCCCAGCATTTT	CASSTYLPSQGAEQPQHF
TRBJ2-2	TRBV3-1/TRBV3-2	.	.	TGTGCCAGCAGCAATGGCGGGGTGCGGAACACCGGGGAGCTGTTTTTT	CASSNGGVRNTGELFF
TRBJ2-5	TRBV3-1/TRBV3-2	.	.	TGTGCCAGCAGCCATCCCCAGGGGCAGGCAGTCGAGACCCAGTACTTC	CASSHPQGQAVETQYF
TRBJ2-7	TRBV2	.	.	TGTGCCAGCAGTGAAGGGAAATGGAGCTCCTACGAGCAGTACTTC	CASSEGKWSSYEQYF
TRBJ2-5	TRBV7-9	TRBD2	.	TGTGCCAGCAGCCCCGGGGTAGCGGGGGGCGTAGAGACCCAGTACTTC	CASSPGVAGGVETQYF
TRBJ2-2	TRBV5-1	TRBD1	.	TGCGCCAGCAGCTCGGGACAGCCAGTGGGGGAGCTGTTTTTT	CASSSGQPVGELFF
TRBJ1-3	TRBV7-2	.	.	TGTGCCAGCAGAATTGGGCCCGCCTCTGGAAACACCATATATTTT	CASRIGPASGNTIYF
TRBJ1-2	TRBV2	TRBD1	.	TGTGCCAGCAGTGCTACAGGGGGCCACTATGGCTACACCTTC	CASSATGGHYGYTF
TRBJ1-2	TRBV4-1	.	once	TGCGCCAGCAGCCAAAAGGAAGGGGCCGCTGGCGGCTACACCTTC	CASSQKEGAAGGYTF
TRBJ2-3	TRBV5-4	.	once	TGTGCCAGCAGCCTGGGGGGGCCTAGCACAGATACGCAGTATTTT	CASSLGGPSTDTQYF
TRBJ1-1	TRBV9	.	.	TGTGCCAGCAGCGTACACAGTGCTAGCGTGAACACTGAAGCTTTCTTT	CASSVHSASVNTEAFF
TRBJ1-6	TRBV6-5	.	.	TGTGCCAGCACGAGCTCCTATAATTCACCCCTCCACTTT	CASTSSYNSPLHF
TRBJ2-7	TRBV30	TRBD1	.	TGTGCCTGGAGTACAGGGGCCCGCGACGAGCAGTACTTC	CAWSTGARDEQYF
TRBJ1-4	TRBV18	.	.	TGTGCCAGCTCACAGGGAGTTAATGAAAAACTGTTTTTT	CASSQGVNEKLFF
TRBJ2-6	TRBV7-3	.	.	TGTGCCAGCAGCTTGGAGAGCTCTGGGGCCAACGTCCTGACTTTC	CASSLESSGANVLTF
TRBJ2-6	TRBV7-3	.	.	TGTGCCAGCAGCCCTACAGGGTCTGGGGCCAACGTCCTGACTTTC	CASSPTGSGANVLTF
TRBJ2-7	TRBV5-1	.	.	TGCGCCAGCAGCGCCCGAGACTCCTCCTACGAGCAGTACTTC	CASSARDSSYEQYF
TRBJ2-6	TRBV24-1	.	.	TGTGCCACCAGTTCCAGGGTTGGGGCCAACGTCCTGACTTTC	CATSSRVGANVLTF
TRBJ2-3	TRBV11-2	.	once	TGTGCCAGCAGCCTGCCCGGACTTTCAGACACAGATACGCAGTATTTT	CASSLPGLSDTDTQYF
TRBJ2-1	TRBV27	.	.	TGTGCCAGCAGTACCACAGGAGCCGCGCGATTTAGATACAATGAGCAGTTCTTC	CASSTTGAARFRYNEQFF
TRBJ2-7	TRBV5-1	.	.	TGCGCCAGCAGCTTGATACCCGGGGGACAGTTAACGACCTACGAGCAGTACTTC	CASSLIPGGQLTTYEQYF
TRBJ1-1	TRBV30	.	.	TGTGCCTGGGTATCGCTAGGGGGTAAGGGAAACACTGAAGCTTTCTTT	CAWVSLGGKGNTEAFF
TRBJ2-6	TRBV9	.	.	TGTGCCAGCAGTACTGAGGTTGGGGCCAACGTCCTGACTTTC	CASSTEVGANVLTF
TRBJ2-2	TRBV3-1/TRBV3-2	.	.	TGTGCCAGCAGCTCCGGTACCGGGGAGCTGTTTTTT	CASSSGTGELFF
TRBJ1-1	TRBV12-3/TRBV12-4	.	.	TGTGCCAGCAGGTCACAGGGGAACACTGAAGCTTTCTTT	CASRSQGNTEAFF
TRBJ1-1	TRBV28	TRBD1	.	TGTGCCAGCAGCTTCGTAGACAGGGACACTGAAGCTTTCTTT	CASSFVDRDTEAFF
TRBJ1-6	TRBV6-5	.	once	TGTGCCAGCAGTTACTCGAACAGACCCCTCCACTTT	CASSYSNRPLHF
TRBJ2-7	TRBV30	TRBD1	.	TGTGCCTGGAGTGTACGGGACAGGGACTCCAACGAGCAGTACTTC	CAWSVRDRDSNEQYF